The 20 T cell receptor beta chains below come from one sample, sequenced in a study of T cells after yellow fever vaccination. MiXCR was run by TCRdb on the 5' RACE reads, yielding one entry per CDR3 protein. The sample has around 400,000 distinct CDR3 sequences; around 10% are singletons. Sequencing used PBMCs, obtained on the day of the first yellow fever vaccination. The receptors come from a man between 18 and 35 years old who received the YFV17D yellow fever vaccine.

The CDR3 loop reads CASSQDPETGRETQYF. CDR3 coding DNA: TGTGCCAGCAGCCAGGATCCCGAGACGGGGAGGGAGACCCAGTACTTC. V usage is TRBV3-1 and J usage is TRBJ2-5; possibly TRBD2 for D (6 bases). The CDR3 is made up of 16 amino acids. Germline V gene lookup returns CDR1 LGHDT and CDR2 YNNKEL (reference sequence). V shed 3 bases and J shed 5 bases, with 19 bases lying between them.

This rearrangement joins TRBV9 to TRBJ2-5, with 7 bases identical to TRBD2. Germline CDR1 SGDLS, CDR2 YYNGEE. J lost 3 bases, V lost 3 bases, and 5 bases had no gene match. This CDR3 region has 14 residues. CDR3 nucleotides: TGTGCCAGCAGCGCGTGGAGCGGGGAAGAGACCCAGTACTTC. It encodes CASSAWSGEETQYF.

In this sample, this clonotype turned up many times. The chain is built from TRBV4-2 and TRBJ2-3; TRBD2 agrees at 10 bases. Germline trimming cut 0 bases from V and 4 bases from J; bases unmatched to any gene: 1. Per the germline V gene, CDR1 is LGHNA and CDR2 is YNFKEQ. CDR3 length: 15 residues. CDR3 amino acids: CASSQEAGGPDTQYF. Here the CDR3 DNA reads TGTGCCAGCAGCCAAGAAGCGGGGGGGCCAGATACGCAGTATTTT.

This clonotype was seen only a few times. CDR3 amino acids: CASSLGPGGDGYTF. The DNA for the CDR3 is TGTGCCAGCAGCTTAGGTCCGGGGGGGGATGGCTACACCTTC. This chain joins TRBV7-2 and TRBJ1-2, with D maybe TRBD1 (5 bases). The CDR3 has 14 amino acids. V was shortened by 1 base and J by 6 bases, with 12 bases between the two germline ends. From germline, CDR1 is SGHTA and CDR2 FQGNSA.

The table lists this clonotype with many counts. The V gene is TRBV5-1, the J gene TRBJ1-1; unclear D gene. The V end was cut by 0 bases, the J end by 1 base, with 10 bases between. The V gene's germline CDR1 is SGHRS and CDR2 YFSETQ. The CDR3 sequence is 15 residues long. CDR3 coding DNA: TGCGCCAGCAGCTTGGATGGCGCATGGAACACTGAAGCTTTCTTT. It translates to CASSLDGAWNTEAFF. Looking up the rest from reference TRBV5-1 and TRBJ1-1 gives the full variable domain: KAGVTQTPRYLIKTRGQQVTLSCSPISGHRSVSWYQQTPGQGLQFLFEYFSETQRNKGNFPGRFSGRQFSNSRSEMNVSTLELGDSALYLCASSLDGAWNTEAFFGQGTRLTVV.

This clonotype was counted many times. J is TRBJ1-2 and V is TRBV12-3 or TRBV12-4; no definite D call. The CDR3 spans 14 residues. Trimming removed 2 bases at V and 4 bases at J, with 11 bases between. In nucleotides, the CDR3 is TGTGCCAGCAGTTTACCAGCTATCAGCTATGGCTACACCTTC. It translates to CASSLPAISYGYTF.

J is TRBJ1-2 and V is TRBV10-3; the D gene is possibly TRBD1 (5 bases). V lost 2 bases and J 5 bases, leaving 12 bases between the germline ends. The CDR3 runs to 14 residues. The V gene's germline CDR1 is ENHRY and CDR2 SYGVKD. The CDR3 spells CAISETGVNYGYTF. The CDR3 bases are TGTGCCATCAGTGAGACAGGAGTTAATTATGGCTACACCTTC.

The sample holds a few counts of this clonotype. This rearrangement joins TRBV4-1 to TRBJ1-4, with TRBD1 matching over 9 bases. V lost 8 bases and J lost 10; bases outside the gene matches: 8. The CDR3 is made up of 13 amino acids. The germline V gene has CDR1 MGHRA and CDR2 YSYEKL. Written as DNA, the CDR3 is TGCGCCAGCGTTGGACAGGGGTTCGGAAAACTGTTTTTT. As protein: CASVGQGFGKLFF.

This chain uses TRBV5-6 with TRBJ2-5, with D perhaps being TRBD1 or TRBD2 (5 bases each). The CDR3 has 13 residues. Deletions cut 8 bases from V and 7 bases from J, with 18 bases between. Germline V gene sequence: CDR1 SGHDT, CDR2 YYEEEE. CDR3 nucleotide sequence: TGTGCCAGGAGTTCGGGGCTCTTCGGGACCCAGTACTTC. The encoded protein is CARSSGLFGTQYF.

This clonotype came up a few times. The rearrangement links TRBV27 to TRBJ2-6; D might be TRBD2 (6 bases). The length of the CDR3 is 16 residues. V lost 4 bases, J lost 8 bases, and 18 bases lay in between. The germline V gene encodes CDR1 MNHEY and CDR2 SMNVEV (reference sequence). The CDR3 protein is CASSSWLGDSSNVLTF. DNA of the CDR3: TGTGCCAGCAGTTCTTGGTTGGGGGACTCGTCCAACGTCCTGACTTTC.

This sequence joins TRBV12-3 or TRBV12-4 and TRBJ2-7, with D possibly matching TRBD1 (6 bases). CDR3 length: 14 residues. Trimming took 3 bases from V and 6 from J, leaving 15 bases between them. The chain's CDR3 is CASSFIRGSIEQYF. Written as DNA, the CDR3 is TGTGCCAGCAGTTTTATCAGGGGTTCTATCGAGCAGTACTTC.

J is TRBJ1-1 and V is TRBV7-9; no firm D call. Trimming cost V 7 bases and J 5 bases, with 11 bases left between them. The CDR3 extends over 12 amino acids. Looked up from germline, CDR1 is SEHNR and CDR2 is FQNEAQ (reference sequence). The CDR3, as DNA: TGTGCCAGCACCACCTTGTCTACTGAAGCTTTCTTT. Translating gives CASTTLSTEAFF.

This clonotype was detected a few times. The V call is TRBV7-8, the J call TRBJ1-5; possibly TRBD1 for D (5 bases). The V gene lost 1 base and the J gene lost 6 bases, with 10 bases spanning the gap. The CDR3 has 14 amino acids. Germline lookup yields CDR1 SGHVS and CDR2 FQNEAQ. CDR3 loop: CASSLEGRAQPQHF. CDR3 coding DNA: TGTGCCAGCAGCTTAGAGGGCAGGGCTCAGCCCCAGCATTTT.

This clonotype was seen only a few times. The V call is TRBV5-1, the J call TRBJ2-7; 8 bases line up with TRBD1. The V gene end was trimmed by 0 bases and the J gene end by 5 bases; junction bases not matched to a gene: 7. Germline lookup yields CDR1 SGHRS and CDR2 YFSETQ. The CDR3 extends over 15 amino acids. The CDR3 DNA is TGCGCCAGCAGCTTGGGGACAGGGACTCTTGACGAGCAGTACTTC. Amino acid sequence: CASSLGTGTLDEQYF.

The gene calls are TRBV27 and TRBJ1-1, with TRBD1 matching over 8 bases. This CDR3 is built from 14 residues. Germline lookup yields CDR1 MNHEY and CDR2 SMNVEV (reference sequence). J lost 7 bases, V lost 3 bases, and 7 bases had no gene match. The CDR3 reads CASSFGTGGVEAFF. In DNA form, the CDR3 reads TGTGCCAGCAGTTTCGGGACAGGAGGCGTTGAAGCTTTCTTT.

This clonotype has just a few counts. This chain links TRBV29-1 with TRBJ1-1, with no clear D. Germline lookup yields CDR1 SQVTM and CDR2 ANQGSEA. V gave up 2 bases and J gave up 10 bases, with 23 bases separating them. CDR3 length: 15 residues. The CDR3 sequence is CSVEKDFRIPEGAFF. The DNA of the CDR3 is TGCAGCGTTGAAAAAGATTTCCGGATCCCGGAGGGAGCTTTCTTT.

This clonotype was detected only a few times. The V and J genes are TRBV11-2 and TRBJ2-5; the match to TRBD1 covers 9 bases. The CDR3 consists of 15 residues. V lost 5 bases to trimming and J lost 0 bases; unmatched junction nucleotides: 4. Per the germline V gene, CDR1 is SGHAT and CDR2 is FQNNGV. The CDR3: CASSPQGAHQETQYF. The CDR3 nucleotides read TGTGCCAGCAGCCCACAGGGGGCCCACCAAGAGACCCAGTACTTC.

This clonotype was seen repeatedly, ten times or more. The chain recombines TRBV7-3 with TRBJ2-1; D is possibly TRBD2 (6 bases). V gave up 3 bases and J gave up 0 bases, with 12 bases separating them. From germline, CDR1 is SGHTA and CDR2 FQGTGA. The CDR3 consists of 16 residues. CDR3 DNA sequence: TGTGCCAGCAGCTTTGGGGGACTTTACTCCTACAATGAGCAGTTCTTC. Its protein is CASSFGGLYSYNEQFF.

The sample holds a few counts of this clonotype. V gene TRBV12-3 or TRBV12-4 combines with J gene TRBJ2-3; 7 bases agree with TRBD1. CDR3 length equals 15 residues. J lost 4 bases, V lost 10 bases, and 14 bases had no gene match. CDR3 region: CATGGRGRFADTQYF. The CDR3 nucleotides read TGTGCCACCGGAGGAAGGGGGCGATTTGCAGATACGCAGTATTTT.

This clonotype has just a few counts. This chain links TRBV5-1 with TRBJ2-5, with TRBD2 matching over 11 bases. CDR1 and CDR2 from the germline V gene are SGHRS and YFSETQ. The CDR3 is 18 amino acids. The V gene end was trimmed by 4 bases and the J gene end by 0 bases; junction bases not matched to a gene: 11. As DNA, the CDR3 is TGCGCCAGCAGCCGTCGGCTAGCGGGGGGCCTAAACCAAGAGACCCAGTACTTC. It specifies CASSRRLAGGLNQETQYF. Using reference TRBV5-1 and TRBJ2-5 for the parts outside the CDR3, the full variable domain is KAGVTQTPRYLIKTRGQQVTLSCSPISGHRSVSWYQQTPGQGLQFLFEYFSETQRNKGNFPGRFSGRQFSNSRSEMNVSTLELGDSALYLCASSRRLAGGLNQETQYFGPGTRLLVL.